The clone carrying this T cell receptor (beta chain) occurred many times. Its antigen is unknown. The individuals who served as donors were healthy Caucasians living in Russia, aged roughly 6 to 90. Total RNA extracted from each sample amounted to at least 6 micrograms. A second PCR of about 6 to 11 cycles used a sample-barcoded 5' primer and a J-beta primer mix. Each CDR3 protein is one row after TCRdb ran MiXCR on the 5' RACE reads. The profile shows approximately 960,000 distinct CDR3 sequences, approximately 32% of them singletons. Looked up from germline, CDR1 is DFQATT and CDR2 is SNEGSKA (reference sequence). The CDR3 length is 12 residues. The data belong to a study of blood T cells in healthy people across ages. The study's findings and limits: Donor CMV status was unknown, possibly confounding expanded clonotype changes.

These data also formed part of another study, on T cells of mothers and their children.

The chain joins TRBV20-1 to TRBJ1-4, with D hard to call. What was sequenced was blood. This clonotype originated in a woman aged 40 to 50 in good health. The CDR3 nucleotides read TGCAGGACCAAACAGACTAATGAAAAACTGTTTTTT. Amino acids: CRTKQTNEKLFF.